This T cell receptor beta chain was identified during a study of T cell responses to AZD1222 COVID-19 vaccine. Overall study results and limits: Unmutated variant regions are reportedly the target of nearly half of TCRs that are spike-specific. Donors in the cohort were predominantly white British and more often female, and clonal diversity was possibly underestimated.

The trim removed 7 bases at V and 0 bases at J, leaving 10 bases unmatched. The CDR3 has 16 residues. Looked up from germline, CDR1 is MDHEN and CDR2 is SYDVKM. Pooling was applied to second doses at about 4 or about 12 weeks. The repertoire was sequenced with immunoSEQ multiplex PCR; TCRdb's copy has only in-frame clones and lacks some. The sample includes about 84,000 clones, roughly 85% of them seen just once. Regarding this clone: Its cognate antigen is unknown.

The specimen comprised peripheral blood, sampled 28 days after the second AZD1222 dose. The origin of this receptor is an adult who received the AZD1222 COVID-19 vaccine. This rearrangement joins TRBV28 to TRBJ2-7; TRBD2 matches 9 bases. CDR3 coding DNA: TGTGCCAGCATCCCCCTGGCGGGGGGGAGCTCCTACGAGCAGTACTTC. It encodes CASIPLAGGSSYEQYF.